These T cell receptor beta chains were read from a single sample in a study of OX40 agonist ivuxolimab in advanced cancers. TCRdb's copy holds only in-frame clones and misses some; the assay was immunoSEQ multiplex PCR. Among around 54,000 clones, approximately 90% were seen once, and the ten largest hold 7.5% to 9.5%. The sequenced sample was CD4+ or CD8+ T cells sorted from blood, obtained in a trial of the OX40 agonist ivuxolimab. The receptor set was obtained from an adult with an advanced solid tumor such as melanoma, head and neck, liver or kidney cancer. Each CDR3 is given with its conserved first and last residue. The order of the fields is CDR3 DNA, CDR3 protein, V gene, J gene, D gene, clone size. A D gene is named only where the DNA matches it firmly. The listing skips clone size in some rows; elsewhere it reads once, few, many or a size class.

CDR3nt: TGCGCCAGCAGCCAAGACTTTTTGGGCTACGAGCAGTACTTC
CDR3aa: CASSQDFLGYEQYF
v_gene: TRBV4-3
j_gene: TRBJ2-7
d_gene: NA
abundance: NA

CDR3nt: TGTGCCAGCAGCGTAGCGCCGGGGACCGGGGAGCTGTTTTTT
CDR3aa: CASSVAPGTGELFF
v_gene: TRBV9
j_gene: TRBJ2-2
d_gene: NA
abundance: NA

CDR3nt: TGTGCCAGCAGTTACTCTGGACAGGGGCTGGAGCAGTTCTTC
CDR3aa: CASSYSGQGLEQFF
v_gene: TRBV6-5
j_gene: TRBJ2-1
d_gene: TRBD1
abundance: NA

CDR3nt: TGTGCCAGCAGCTTAACCCGCCGGGGCGCTAGCACAGATACGCAGTATTTT
CDR3aa: CASSLTRRGASTDTQYF
v_gene: TRBV7-3
j_gene: TRBJ2-3
d_gene: NA
abundance: NA

CDR3nt: TGTGCCAGCAGCTTAGCAGGCGGAGATACGCAGTATTTT
CDR3aa: CASSLAGGDTQYF
v_gene: TRBV13
j_gene: TRBJ2-3
d_gene: NA
abundance: NA

CDR3nt: TGTGCCAGCAGCCTAGCGGGATCCTACAATGAGCAGTTCTTC
CDR3aa: CASSLAGSYNEQFF
v_gene: TRBV13
j_gene: TRBJ2-1
d_gene: TRBD2
abundance: once

CDR3nt: TGTGCCAGCAGCTTAAGCTTCGGATACGAAACTGAAGCTTTCTTT
CDR3aa: CASSLSFGYETEAFF
v_gene: TRBV7-9
j_gene: TRBJ1-1
d_gene: NA
abundance: NA

CDR3nt: TGTGCCAGCAGCGAAACGGGGACGACGGGAGGCTACACCTTC
CDR3aa: CASSETGTTGGYTF
v_gene: TRBV27
j_gene: TRBJ1-2
d_gene: NA
abundance: NA

CDR3nt: TGTGCCAGCTCACCCGGAGGAGGGGGCTATTCCTACGAGCAGTACTTC
CDR3aa: CASSPGGGGYSYEQYF
v_gene: TRBV18
j_gene: TRBJ2-7
d_gene: NA
abundance: NA

CDR3nt: TGTGCCAGCAGCTTGGAAGGCAGTACCTACGAGCAGTACTTC
CDR3aa: CASSLEGSTYEQYF
v_gene: TRBV5-4
j_gene: TRBJ2-7
d_gene: NA
abundance: NA

CDR3nt: TGTGCCAGCAGCTTCGGAACCGGGGCGTCCGGGGAGCTGTTTTTT
CDR3aa: CASSFGTGASGELFF
v_gene: TRBV6-6
j_gene: TRBJ2-2
d_gene: NA
abundance: NA

CDR3nt: TGCGCCAGCAGCTCACCGGGACAGGGGAGCTCCTACAATGAGCAGTTCTTC
CDR3aa: CASSSPGQGSSYNEQFF
v_gene: TRBV5-1
j_gene: TRBJ2-1
d_gene: TRBD1
abundance: NA

CDR3nt: TGTGCCAGCAGCGAAAGCGGTGCTGAAGCTTTCTTT
CDR3aa: CASSESGAEAFF
v_gene: TRBV7-9
j_gene: TRBJ1-1
d_gene: NA
abundance: NA

CDR3nt: TGTGCCAGCAGCCCCGGACTAGCGGGAGGGCCCGAGACCCAGTACTTC
CDR3aa: CASSPGLAGGPETQYF
v_gene: TRBV9
j_gene: TRBJ2-5
d_gene: TRBD2
abundance: NA

CDR3nt: TGTGCCAGCAGCTTCGGGGGCAATGAGCAGTTCTTC
CDR3aa: CASSFGGNEQFF
v_gene: TRBV27
j_gene: TRBJ2-1
d_gene: NA
abundance: NA

CDR3nt: TGTGCCAGCAGCTTAATGGGGGGACTAACTAATGAAAAACTGTTTTTT
CDR3aa: CASSLMGGLTNEKLFF
v_gene: TRBV11-2
j_gene: TRBJ1-4
d_gene: NA
abundance: NA

CDR3nt: TGTGCCAGCAGCTCACTACGAGCGGGGGGAAGCACAGATACGCAGTATTTT
CDR3aa: CASSSLRAGGSTDTQYF
v_gene: TRBV7-8
j_gene: TRBJ2-3
d_gene: TRBD2
abundance: NA

CDR3nt: TGTGCCAGCAGCTTGCAGGGGGGCGTACCAGGGCAGTACTTC
CDR3aa: CASSLQGGVPGQYF
v_gene: TRBV5-4
j_gene: TRBJ2-7
d_gene: NA
abundance: NA

CDR3nt: TGTGCCAGCAGTTTTGGCGGTGGGGGATCACCCCTCCACTTT
CDR3aa: CASSFGGGGSPLHF
v_gene: TRBV27
j_gene: TRBJ1-6
d_gene: NA
abundance: NA

CDR3nt: TGCAGCGTTGAAGATCAGGCAGGGGGCGCAGTAAATGAGCAGTTCTTC
CDR3aa: CSVEDQAGGAVNEQFF
v_gene: TRBV29-1
j_gene: TRBJ2-1
d_gene: TRBD1
abundance: NA

CDR3nt: TGTGCCAGCAGCTACGGCCCGGGCACCAATCAGCCCCAGCATTTT
CDR3aa: CASSYGPGTNQPQHF
v_gene: TRBV11-2
j_gene: TRBJ1-5
d_gene: NA
abundance: NA

CDR3nt: TGCGCCAGCAGCCAGGGACCTTTTAGCAATCAGCCCCAGCATTTT
CDR3aa: CASSQGPFSNQPQHF
v_gene: TRBV4-1
j_gene: TRBJ1-5
d_gene: NA
abundance: NA

CDR3nt: TGTGCCAGCAGCCGAGACGAAAGCTCCTACAATGAGCAGTTCTTC
CDR3aa: CASSRDESSYNEQFF
v_gene: TRBV7-6
j_gene: TRBJ2-1
d_gene: NA
abundance: NA

CDR3nt: TGTGCCAGCAGCCCCCAGGTCAGGGTATCTAACTATGGCTACACCTTC
CDR3aa: CASSPQVRVSNYGYTF
v_gene: TRBV7-9
j_gene: TRBJ1-2
d_gene: NA
abundance: NA

CDR3nt: TGCAGCGGCAAAAGCTGGACTAGCGGGAGAACAGGGGACAATGAGCAGTTCTTC
CDR3aa: CSGKSWTSGRTGDNEQFF
v_gene: TRBV29-1
j_gene: TRBJ2-1
d_gene: TRBD2
abundance: NA

CDR3nt: TGTGCCAGCAGCTGGTCGGTGAATGAGCAGTTCTTC
CDR3aa: CASSWSVNEQFF
v_gene: TRBV5-6
j_gene: TRBJ2-1
d_gene: NA
abundance: NA

CDR3nt: TGTGCCAGCAGTGGTCGGATGGGAGGCACTGAAGCTTTCTTT
CDR3aa: CASSGRMGGTEAFF
v_gene: TRBV6-5
j_gene: TRBJ1-1
d_gene: NA
abundance: NA

CDR3nt: TGCGCCAGCAGCCAAGAGGGGTGGACTGAAGCTTTCTTT
CDR3aa: CASSQEGWTEAFF
v_gene: TRBV4-3
j_gene: TRBJ1-1
d_gene: NA
abundance: NA

CDR3nt: TGTGCCAGCTCACCTGGGAGTCAAGAAGCTTTCTTT
CDR3aa: CASSPGSQEAFF
v_gene: TRBV18
j_gene: TRBJ1-1
d_gene: NA
abundance: NA